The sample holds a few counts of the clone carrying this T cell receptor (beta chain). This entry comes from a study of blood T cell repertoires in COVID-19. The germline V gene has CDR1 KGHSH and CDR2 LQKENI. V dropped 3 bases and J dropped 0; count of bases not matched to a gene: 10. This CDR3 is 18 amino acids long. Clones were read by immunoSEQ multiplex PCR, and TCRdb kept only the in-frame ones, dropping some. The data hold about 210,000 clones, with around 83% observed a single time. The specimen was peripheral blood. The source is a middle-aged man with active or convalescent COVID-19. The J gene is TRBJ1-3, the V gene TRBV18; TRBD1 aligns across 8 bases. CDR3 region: CASSPTGTGVFSGNTIYF. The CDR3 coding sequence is TGTGCCAGCTCACCCACCGGGACAGGAGTCTTCTCTGGAAACACCATATATTTT.